The 10 T cell receptor beta chains presented below share a single source sample, sequenced in a study of T cells in Graves' hyperthyroidism and ophthalmopathy. The investigators amplified TCR beta CDR3 regions from RNA transcripts. RT-PCR in the first round (using the HTBI primer set) targeted the TCR CDR3. Each CDR3 protein gets one entry after TCRdb re-called the multiplex PCR reads with MiXCR. The table has fewer than 650,000 distinct CDR3 sequences, roughly 14% seen once; the top ten hold roughly 5.7%. Sequenced sample: blood. Receptor source: a woman in her 30s with Graves' hyperthyroidism that later progressed to Graves' ophthalmopathy.

This clonotype has ten or more counts. In DNA, the CDR3 is TGTGCCAGCTATGCGGAGACCCAGTACTTC. Translating gives CASYAETQYF. The V gene is TRBV6-2 or TRBV6-3, the J gene TRBJ2-5; D is uncertain. This CDR3 region has 10 residues. Trimming removed 8 bases at V and 5 bases at J, with 6 bases between. The V gene's germline CDR1 is MNHEY and CDR2 SVGEGT.

This clonotype occurred many times. The rearrangement links TRBV14 to TRBJ2-5; 7 bases line up with TRBD2. The junction had 20 bases not matched to a gene; V was cut back by 0 bases and J by 13 bases. Per germline, CDR1 SGHDN and CDR2 FVKESK. The CDR3 loop spans 17 amino acids. The CDR3 reads CASSQEARGEPFWNWYF. The CDR3 DNA reads as TGTGCCAGCAGCCAAGAAGCTCGGGGGGAGCCTTTTTGGAATTGGTACTTC.

This clonotype was observed at least ten times. The chain has TRBV7-2 and TRBJ2-7, with D possibly being TRBD2 (6 bases). The CDR3 contains 15 residues. In germline, CDR1 is SGHTA, CDR2 FQGNSA. V lost 6 bases, J lost 5 bases, and 20 bases lay in between. The CDR3 is CASRSPGLHANEQYF. For the CDR3, the DNA is TGTGCCAGCAGGTCTCCGGGACTTCACGCAAACGAGCAGTACTTC.

This clonotype came up many times. V is TRBV12-3 or TRBV12-4 and J is TRBJ2-5; TRBD2 agrees at 7 bases. The V segment lost 3 bases and the J segment 5 bases; nucleotides outside the gene matches: 15. CDR3 size: 17 residues. The CDR3 reads CASSLGRGADKGETQYF. The CDR3 DNA sequence: TGTGCCAGCAGTTTGGGGAGGGGAGCGGACAAGGGGGAGACCCAGTACTTC.

The chain joins TRBV5-1 to TRBJ2-2; D possibly corresponds to TRBD2 (5 bases). The CDR3 consists of 13 residues. The germline CDR1 and CDR2 sequences are SGHRS and YFSETQ. V lost 5 bases to trimming and J lost 4 bases, with 9 bases between them. The CDR3 DNA reads TGCGCCAGCAGACCTGAGGGCACCGGGGAGCTGTTTTTT. Its protein is CASRPEGTGELFF.

This clonotype has only a few counts. CDR3: CASSIEWSGSYEQYF. The CDR3 nucleotides read TGTGCCAGTAGTATAGAATGGAGCGGTTCCTACGAGCAGTACTTC. This rearrangement joins TRBV19 to TRBJ2-7; possible D gene TRBD2, 5 bases. This CDR3 region has 15 residues. V was cut by 0 bases and J by 1 base, with 10 bases left in between. Germline loops: CDR1 LNHDA, CDR2 SQIVND (reference sequence).

In its sample, this clonotype was seen a few times. The chain couples TRBV7-6 to TRBJ2-7, with D perhaps matching TRBD2 (5 bases). Trimming took 1 base from V and 6 from J, leaving 19 bases between them. The CDR3 consists of 16 residues. Germline CDR1 SGHVS, CDR2 FNYEAQ. The DNA for the CDR3 is TGTGCCAGCAGCTTAGTCCGGGGTGACCTTTTTGGCGAGCAGTACTTC. Translating gives CASSLVRGDLFGEQYF.

V usage is TRBV5-4 and J usage is TRBJ1-1; 7 bases are a match to TRBD1. Germline CDR1 is SGHNT and CDR2 is YYREEE (reference sequence). CDR3 size: 12 residues. V dropped 3 bases and J dropped 7; count of bases not matched to a gene: 3. The CDR3 here is CASSWDSLEAFF. CDR3 sequence (DNA): TGTGCCAGCAGCTGGGACAGTCTTGAAGCTTTCTTT.

This clonotype occurred many times. This chain connects TRBV9 to TRBJ2-5; D is ambiguous. The ends were cut back, 3 bases at V and 0 bases at J, with 12 bases in the middle. Germline CDR1 is SGDLS and CDR2 is YYNGEE. The CDR3 covers 15 residues. The CDR3 spells CASSDKDWYQETQYF. CDR3 sequence (DNA): TGTGCCAGCAGCGATAAAGACTGGTACCAAGAGACCCAGTACTTC.

The CDR3 is CSARPHDRPNYNSPLHF. DNA of the CDR3: TGCAGTGCTAGACCTCATGACAGGCCTAATTATAATTCACCCCTCCACTTT. The chain carries TRBV20-1 and TRBJ1-6; possibly TRBD1 for D (6 bases). This CDR3 region has 17 residues. Trimming took 2 bases from V and 4 from J, leaving 18 bases between them. Germline V gene sequence: CDR1 DFQATT, CDR2 SNEGSKA (reference sequence).